This T cell receptor beta chain was documented in a study of cytomegalovirus exposure and HLA in healthy donors. PCR involved 60 Vbeta and 13 Jbeta primers. Assay: immunoSEQ multiplex PCR; the TCRdb copy retains only in-frame clones and omits some. The sample shows about 120,000 clones, about 8.6% of them seen only once. The CDR3 spans 16 residues. This chain joins TRBV21-1 and TRBJ1-6; the table's D call TRBD1 went unverified against the DNA. TRBV21-1 is shown as a pseudogene. This sequence originates from a woman aged 40-49 years in good health and CMV-seropositive. The specimen sequenced was PBMCs. CDR3 region: CASSKVTGTGASPLHF. In DNA, the CDR3 is TGTGCCAGCAGCAAAGTGACTGGGACAGGGGCATCACCCCTCCACTTT.